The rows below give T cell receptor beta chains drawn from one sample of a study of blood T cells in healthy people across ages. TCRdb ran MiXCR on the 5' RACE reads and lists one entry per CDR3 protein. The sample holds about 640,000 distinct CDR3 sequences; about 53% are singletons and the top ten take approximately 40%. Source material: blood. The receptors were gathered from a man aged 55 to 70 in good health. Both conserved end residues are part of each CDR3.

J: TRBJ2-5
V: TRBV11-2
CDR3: CASSLAVQGLVETQYF

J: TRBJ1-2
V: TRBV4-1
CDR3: CASSQGVRHYGYTF

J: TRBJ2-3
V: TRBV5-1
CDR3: CASSFLPGLATDTQYF

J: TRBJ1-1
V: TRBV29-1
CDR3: CSVVGGRRTEAFF

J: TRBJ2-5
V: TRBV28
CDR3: CASSGLAGEVGTQYF

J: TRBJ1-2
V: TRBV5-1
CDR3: CASSLEETGGEGYTF

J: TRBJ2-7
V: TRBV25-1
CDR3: CASSASPPYEQYF

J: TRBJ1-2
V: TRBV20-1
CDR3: CSARGGEGDSNYGYTF

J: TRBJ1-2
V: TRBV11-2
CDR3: CASSPDRAQGYTF

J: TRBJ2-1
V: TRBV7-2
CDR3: CASSSVERGEQFF

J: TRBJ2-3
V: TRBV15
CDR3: CATRAGSLVTDTQYF

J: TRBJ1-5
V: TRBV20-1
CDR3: CSARLGANNQPQHF

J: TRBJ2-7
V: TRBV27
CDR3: CASSYRQAAYEQYF

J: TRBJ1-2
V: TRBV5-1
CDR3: CASSPDSIMRGYTF

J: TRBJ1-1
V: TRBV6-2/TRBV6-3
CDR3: CASKLTGGNTEAFF

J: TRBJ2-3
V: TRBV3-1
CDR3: CASTPIRGGTDTQYF

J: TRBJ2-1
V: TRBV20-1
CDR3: CSASGDLKGYNEQFF